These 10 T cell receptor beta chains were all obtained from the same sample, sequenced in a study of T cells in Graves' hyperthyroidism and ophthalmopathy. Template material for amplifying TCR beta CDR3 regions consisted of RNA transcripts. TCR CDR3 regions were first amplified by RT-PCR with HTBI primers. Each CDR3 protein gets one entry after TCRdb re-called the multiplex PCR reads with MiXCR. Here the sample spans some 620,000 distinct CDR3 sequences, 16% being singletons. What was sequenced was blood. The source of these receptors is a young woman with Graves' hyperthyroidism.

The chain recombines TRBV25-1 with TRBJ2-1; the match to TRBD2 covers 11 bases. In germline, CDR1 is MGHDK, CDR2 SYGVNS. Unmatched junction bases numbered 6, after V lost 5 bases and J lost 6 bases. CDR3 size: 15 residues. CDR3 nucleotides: TGTGCCAGCAGTAAAACCGGGACTAGCGGCAATGAGCAGTTCTTC. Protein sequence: CASSKTGTSGNEQFF.

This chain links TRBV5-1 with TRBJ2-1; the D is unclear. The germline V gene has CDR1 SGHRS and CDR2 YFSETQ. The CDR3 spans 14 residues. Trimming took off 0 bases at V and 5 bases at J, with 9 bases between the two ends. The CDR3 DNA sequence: TGCGCCAGCAGCTTGGCTCGACTTGACAATGAGCAGTTCTTC. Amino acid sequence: CASSLARLDNEQFF.

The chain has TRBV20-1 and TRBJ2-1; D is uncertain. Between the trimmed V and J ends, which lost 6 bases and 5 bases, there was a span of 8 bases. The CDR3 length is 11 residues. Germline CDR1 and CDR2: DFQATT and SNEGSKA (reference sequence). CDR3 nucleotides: TGCAGTGCCCCTCTTAACAATGAGCAGTTCTTC. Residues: CSAPLNNEQFF.

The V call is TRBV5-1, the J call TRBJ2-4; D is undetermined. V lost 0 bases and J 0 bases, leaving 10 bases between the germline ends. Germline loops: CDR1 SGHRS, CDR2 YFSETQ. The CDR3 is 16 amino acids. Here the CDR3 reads CASSLGGILAKNIQYF. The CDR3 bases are TGCGCCAGCAGCTTGGGTGGGATTCTAGCCAAAAACATTCAGTACTTC.

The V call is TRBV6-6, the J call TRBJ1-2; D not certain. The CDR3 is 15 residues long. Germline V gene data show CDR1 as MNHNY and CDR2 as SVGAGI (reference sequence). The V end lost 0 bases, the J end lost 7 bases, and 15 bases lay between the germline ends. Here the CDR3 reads CASSYSPGSYLGYTF. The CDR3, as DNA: TGTGCCAGCAGTTACTCCCCTGGATCCTACCTTGGCTACACCTTC.

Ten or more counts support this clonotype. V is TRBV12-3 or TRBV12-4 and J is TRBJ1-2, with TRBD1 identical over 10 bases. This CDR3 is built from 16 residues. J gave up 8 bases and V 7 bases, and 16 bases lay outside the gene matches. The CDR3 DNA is TGTGCCAGCACCCTACTGCTCGGGACAGGGGTAGAGGGCTACACCTTC. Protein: CASTLLLGTGVEGYTF.

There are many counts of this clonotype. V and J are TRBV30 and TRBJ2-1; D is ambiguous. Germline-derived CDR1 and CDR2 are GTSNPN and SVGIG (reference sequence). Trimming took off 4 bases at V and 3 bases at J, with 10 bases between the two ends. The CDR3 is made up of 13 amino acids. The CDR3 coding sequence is TGTGCCTGGACCCAAGATCACTACAATGAGCAGTTCTTC. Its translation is CAWTQDHYNEQFF.

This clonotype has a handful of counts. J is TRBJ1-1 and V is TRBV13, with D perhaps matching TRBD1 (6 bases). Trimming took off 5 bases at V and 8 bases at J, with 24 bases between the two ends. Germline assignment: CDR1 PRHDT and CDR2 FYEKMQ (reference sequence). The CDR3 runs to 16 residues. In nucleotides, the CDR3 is TGTGCCAGCAGCCCCCAGACAGGATGGAAACCGTTCGAAGCTTTCTTT. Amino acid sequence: CASSPQTGWKPFEAFF.

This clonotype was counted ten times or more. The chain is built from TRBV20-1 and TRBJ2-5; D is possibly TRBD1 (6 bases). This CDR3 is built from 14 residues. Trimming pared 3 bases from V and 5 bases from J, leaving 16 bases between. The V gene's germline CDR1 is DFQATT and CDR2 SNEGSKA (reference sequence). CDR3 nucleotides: TGCAGTGCTAGGGTCCGCCCAGGGGAGGAGACCCAGTACTTC. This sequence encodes CSARVRPGEETQYF.

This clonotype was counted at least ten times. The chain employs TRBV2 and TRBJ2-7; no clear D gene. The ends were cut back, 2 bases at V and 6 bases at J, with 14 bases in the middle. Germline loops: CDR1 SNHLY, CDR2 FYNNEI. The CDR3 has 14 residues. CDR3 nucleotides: TGTGCCAGCAGTGAAATGATGGGTCAGTCCGAGCAGTACTTC. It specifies CASSEMMGQSEQYF. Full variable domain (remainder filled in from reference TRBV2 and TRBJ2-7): EPEVTQTPSHQVTQMGQEVILRCVPISNHLYFYWYRQILGQKVEFLVSFYNNEISEKSEIFDDQFSVERPDGSNFTLKIRSTKLEDSAMYFCASSEMMGQSEQYFGPGTRLTVT.